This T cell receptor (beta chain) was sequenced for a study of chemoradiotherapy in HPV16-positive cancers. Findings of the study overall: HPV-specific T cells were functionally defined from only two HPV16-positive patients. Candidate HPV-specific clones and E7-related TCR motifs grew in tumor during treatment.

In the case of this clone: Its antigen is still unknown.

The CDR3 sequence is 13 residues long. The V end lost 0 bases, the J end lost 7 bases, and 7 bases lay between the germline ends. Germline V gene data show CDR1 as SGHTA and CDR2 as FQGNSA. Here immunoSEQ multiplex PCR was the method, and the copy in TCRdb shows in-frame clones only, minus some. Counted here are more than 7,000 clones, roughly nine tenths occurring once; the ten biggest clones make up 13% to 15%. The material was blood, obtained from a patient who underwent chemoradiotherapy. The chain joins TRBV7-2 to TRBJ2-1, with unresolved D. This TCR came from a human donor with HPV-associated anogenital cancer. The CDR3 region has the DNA TGTGCCAGCAGCTTAGCTACTGCTAATGAGCAGTTCTTC. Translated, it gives CASSLATANEQFF.